These 27 T cell receptor beta chains came from one sample sequenced in a study of siplizumab effects on memory and regulatory T cells. Sequencing was performed with immunoSEQ multiplex PCR; in TCRdb, only in-frame clones are kept and a portion is missing. The profile shows about 91,000 clones, over 85% of them singletons. Sequencing input: CD8+ T cells sorted from blood. The receptors here all came from a human donor in good health.

The gene calls are TRBV7-2 and TRBJ2-7, with 7 bases aligning to TRBD2. The CDR3 consists of 12 residues. The ends lost 7 bases at V and 0 bases at J; junction bases unmatched: 0. Germline CDR1 SGHTA, CDR2 FQGNSA. The DNA of the CDR3 is TGTGCCAGCACTAGCGGCTCCTACGAGCAGTACTTC. Translating gives CASTSGSYEQYF.

This rearrangement joins TRBV7-3 to TRBJ2-3; TRBD2 agrees at 8 bases. The CDR3 length is 14 residues. Trimming took 4 bases from V and 4 from J; bases not matched to a gene: 4. Germline lookup yields CDR1 SGHTA and CDR2 FQGTGA. CDR3 sequence (DNA): TGTGCCAGCAGCTCAATCGGGGGGGCAGATACGCAGTATTTT. It encodes CASSSIGGADTQYF.

V and J are TRBV7-8 and TRBJ1-2; D not certain. The CDR3 has 14 residues. With 5 bases removed from V and 4 bases from J, the gap between germline ends came to 14 bases. Germline V lookup: CDR1 SGHVS, CDR2 FQNEAQ. CDR3 nucleotide sequence: TGTGCCAGCAGCCCCGGGCAACTATTCTATGGCTACACCTTC. This translates into CASSPGQLFYGYTF.

V usage is TRBV13 and J usage is TRBJ1-4; D call uncertain. The V and J ends lost 5 bases and 7 bases respectively, with 11 bases between them. The CDR3 covers 13 residues. The germline CDR1 and CDR2 sequences are PRHDT and FYEKMQ (reference sequence). The CDR3 spells CASSPGALEKLFF. In nucleotides, the CDR3 is TGTGCCAGCAGCCCCGGAGCGCTTGAAAAACTGTTTTTT. Using reference TRBV13 and TRBJ1-4 for the parts outside the CDR3, the full variable domain is AAGVIQSPRHLIKEKRETATLKCYPIPRHDTVYWYQQGPGQDPQFLISFYEKMQSDKGSIPDRFSAQQFSDYHSELNMSSLELGDSALYFCASSPGALEKLFFGSGTQLSVL.

The chain's CDR3 is CASSFSPDLSSYNEQFF. The CDR3 nucleotides read TGTGCCAGCAGCTTTTCCCCGGACCTGAGCTCCTACAATGAGCAGTTCTTC. The chain combines TRBV5-6 with TRBJ2-1; D gene uncertain. Germline V gene sequence: CDR1 SGHDT, CDR2 YYEEEE. The CDR3 covers 17 residues. Trimming cost V 2 bases and J 0 bases, with 15 bases left between them.

This chain links TRBV7-9 with TRBJ2-7, with a possible D match to TRBD2 (6 bases). Trimming removed 8 bases at V and 0 bases at J, with 17 bases between. The CDR3 has 15 amino acids. Germline-derived CDR1 and CDR2 are SEHNR and FQNEAQ (reference sequence). CDR3 region: CASSSSGSSSYEQYF. DNA for the CDR3: TGTGCCAGCTCTTCGAGCGGGTCTAGCTCCTACGAGCAGTACTTC. Using reference TRBV7-9 and TRBJ2-7 for the parts outside the CDR3, the full variable domain is DTGVSQNPRHKITKRGQNVTFRCDPISEHNRLYWYRQTLGQGPEFLTYFQNEAQLEKSRLLSDRFSAERPKGSFSTLEIQRTEQGDSAMYLCASSSSGSSSYEQYFGPGTRLTVT.

The chain has TRBV7-8 and TRBJ2-7; D call uncertain. Per germline, CDR1 SGHVS and CDR2 FQNEAQ. The V end was cut by 1 base, the J end by 0 bases, with 7 bases between. This CDR3 contains 14 residues. The CDR3 DNA reads as TGTGCCAGCAGCTTAGGACGTAGCTCCTACGAGCAGTACTTC. Residues: CASSLGRSSYEQYF.

This chain uses TRBV11-3 with TRBJ2-6; D gene ambiguous. V lost 3 bases to trimming and J lost 4 bases, with 16 bases between them. This CDR3 has 17 amino acids. Germline assignment: CDR1 SGHNT and CDR2 YENEEA. For the CDR3, the DNA is TGTGCCAGCAGCTTTTCGGCGTCTTTCTCCGGGGCCAACGTCCTGACTTTC. It specifies CASSFSASFSGANVLTF.

The chain joins TRBV11-2 to TRBJ2-7; 9 positions match TRBD1. Germline CDR1 is SGHAT and CDR2 is FQNNGV. J was trimmed by 3 bases and V by 6 bases; bases with no gene match: 12. The CDR3 runs 16 residues. This chain's CDR3 is CASRRPGQGRDYEQYF. Written as DNA, the CDR3 is TGTGCCAGCAGGCGCCCGGGACAGGGAAGGGACTACGAGCAGTACTTC. Using reference TRBV11-2 and TRBJ2-7 for the parts outside the CDR3, the full variable domain is EAGVAQSPRYKIIEKRQSVAFWCNPISGHATLYWYQQILGQGPKLLIQFQNNGVVDDSQLPKDRFSAERLKGVDSTLKIQPAKLEDSAVYLCASRRPGQGRDYEQYFGPGTRLTVT.

The chain's CDR3 is CAAGDYNEQFF. The CDR3 bases are TGTGCCGCGGGGGACTACAATGAGCAGTTCTTC. The chain uses TRBV19 and TRBJ2-1, with TRBD2 identical over 7 bases. The J segment lost 3 bases and the V segment lost 11 bases, leaving 1 base of the junction unmatched. CDR1 and CDR2 from the germline V gene are LNHDA and SQIVND (reference sequence). CDR3 length: 11 amino acids.

This clone was found once. The V gene is TRBV5-8, the J gene TRBJ1-1; 8 bases fit TRBD1. Germline V gene sequence: CDR1 SGHTS, CDR2 YDEGEE. The CDR3 is made up of 15 amino acids. With V trimmed by 2 bases and J by 6 bases, 9 bases remained unmatched. CDR3 in amino acids: CASSFLQGAGAEAFF. The CDR3, as DNA: TGTGCCAGCAGCTTCTTGCAGGGGGCTGGGGCTGAAGCTTTCTTT.

This clone was detected only once. This chain uses TRBV6-5 with TRBJ2-7, with 9 positions matching TRBD1. J was trimmed by 2 bases and V by 6 bases; bases with no gene match: 5. This CDR3 spans 14 amino acids. CDR1 is MNHEY and CDR2 is SVGAGI in the germline V gene. CDR3 sequence (DNA): TGTGCCAGCAGCATAGGGACAGGGCCCTACGAGCAGTACTTC. This translates into CASSIGTGPYEQYF.

V is TRBV6-6 and J is TRBJ1-1; D unresolved. The germline V and J ends were trimmed by 0 bases and 0 bases, with 8 bases remaining between them. CDR1 and CDR2 (germline): MNHNY, SVGAGI (reference sequence). The CDR3 is made up of 15 amino acids. The DNA for the CDR3 is TGTGCCAGCAGTTACTCATCTGTCATGAACACTGAAGCTTTCTTT. It is translated as CASSYSSVMNTEAFF.

This clone was observed a single time. The chain combines TRBV7-9 with TRBJ2-7; 11 bases line up with TRBD1. The CDR3 is made up of 17 amino acids. After removal of 2 bases from V and 3 bases from J, the junction contained 9 bases not matched to a gene. CDR1 is SEHNR and CDR2 is FQNEAQ in the germline V gene (reference sequence). The CDR3 nucleotides are TGTGCCAGCAGCTTACGATCCGGGACAGGGGGATTCTACGAGCAGTACTTC. This gives the protein CASSLRSGTGGFYEQYF. Variable domain in full (rest from reference TRBV7-9 and TRBJ2-7): DTGVSQNPRHKITKRGQNVTFRCDPISEHNRLYWYRQTLGQGPEFLTYFQNEAQLEKSRLLSDRFSAERPKGSFSTLEIQRTEQGDSAMYLCASSLRSGTGGFYEQYFGPGTRLTVT.

The chain combines TRBV10-1 with TRBJ2-3, with no clear D. With 2 bases removed from V and 0 bases from J, the gap between germline ends came to 12 bases. This CDR3 comprises 16 residues. Germline V gives CDR1 WNHNN, CDR2 SYGVQD (reference sequence). This CDR3 is CASSEVASVSTDTQYF. The CDR3 DNA sequence: TGCGCCAGCAGTGAGGTGGCCAGTGTAAGCACAGATACGCAGTATTTT.

The chain employs TRBV4-1 and TRBJ2-5; no clear D gene. CDR1 is MGHRA, CDR2 YSYEKL, per germline. The CDR3 runs to 13 residues. Between the trimmed V and J ends, which lost 0 bases and 11 bases, there was a span of 13 bases. The CDR3 loop is CASSQDLGMEQYF. In nucleotides, the CDR3 is TGCGCCAGCAGCCAAGATCTGGGGATGGAGCAGTACTTC.

The CDR3 DNA sequence: TGCGCCAGCAGCCAAAATCCGGGACAATTGCATGGCTACACCTTC. Translated: CASSQNPGQLHGYTF. This sequence joins TRBV4-1 and TRBJ1-2; D perhaps matches TRBD1 (6 bases). This CDR3 contains 15 residues. Looked up from germline, CDR1 is MGHRA and CDR2 is YSYEKL. Trimming took off 2 bases at V and 6 bases at J, with 16 bases between the two ends.

The rearrangement uses TRBV5-1 and TRBJ2-3; TRBD1 or TRBD2 may be the D gene (6 bases each). The CDR3 spans 17 residues. The V end lost 3 bases, the J end lost 5 bases, and 22 bases lay between the germline ends. The germline V gene has CDR1 SGHRS and CDR2 YFSETQ. The CDR3 region is CASSWEDSSRAGDTQYF. DNA of the CDR3: TGCGCCAGCAGCTGGGAGGACAGTTCCAGGGCGGGAGATACGCAGTATTTT.

V is TRBV27 and J is TRBJ2-5; 8 bases match TRBD2. The J segment lost 5 bases and the V segment lost 4 bases, leaving 6 bases of the junction unmatched. This CDR3 is built from 14 residues. Per germline, CDR1 MNHEY and CDR2 SMNVEV (reference sequence). The CDR3 here is CASSYNSGTETQYF. The DNA for the CDR3 is TGTGCCAGCAGTTACAATAGCGGGACTGAGACCCAGTACTTC.

The chain combines TRBV7-6 with TRBJ1-2; TRBD1 matches 9 bases. The CDR3 covers 14 residues. Germline-derived CDR1 and CDR2 are SGHVS and FNYEAQ. With 5 bases clipped from V and 7 bases from J, the junction kept 8 bases outside the gene matches. The CDR3 nucleotides are TGTGCCAGCAGCACGGGGACAGGGCTGGCTGGCTACACCTTC. Its translation is CASSTGTGLAGYTF.

The chain links TRBV6-5 to TRBJ2-5; D gene unclear. V was shortened by 2 bases and J by 3 bases, with 16 bases between the two germline ends. Germline V gene data show CDR1 as MNHEY and CDR2 as SVGAGI. This CDR3 is built from 16 residues. The CDR3 reads CASSYDEAETKETQYF. CDR3 nucleotide sequence: TGTGCCAGCAGTTACGATGAAGCTGAAACCAAAGAGACCCAGTACTTC.

In this sample, this clone turned up a few times. This sequence joins TRBV27 and TRBJ2-1; 13 bases agree with TRBD2. The CDR3 runs 15 residues. Germline CDR1 is MNHEY and CDR2 is SMNVEV (reference sequence). The J segment lost 7 bases and the V segment lost 5 bases, leaving 5 bases of the junction unmatched. CDR3 region: CASSPGTSGVNEQFF. CDR3 coding DNA: TGTGCCAGCAGTCCTGGGACTAGCGGGGTTAATGAGCAGTTCTTC.

The rearrangement links TRBV19 to TRBJ2-3, with 10 nucleotides matching TRBD2. The germline CDR1 and CDR2 sequences are LNHDA and SQIVND (reference sequence). With V trimmed by 7 bases and J by 0 bases, 4 bases remained unmatched. This CDR3 spans 15 amino acids. The CDR3 DNA follows: TGTGCCAGTACCCCTAGCGGGAGAAGCACAGATACGCAGTATTTT. This translates into CASTPSGRSTDTQYF.

This sequence joins TRBV7-9 and TRBJ2-1, with a tentative D call TRBD2 (5 bases). This CDR3 spans 15 amino acids. Between the trimmed V and J ends, which lost 0 bases and 7 bases, there was a span of 13 bases. In germline, CDR1 is SEHNR, CDR2 FQNEAQ (reference sequence). The CDR3 DNA reads TGTGCCAGCAGCTTAGCCCCACTAGTAAGTAATGAGCAGTTCTTC. It specifies CASSLAPLVSNEQFF.

This clone was counted at least ten times. The rearrangement joins TRBV6-6 to TRBJ1-2; D is ambiguous. The CDR3 has 11 amino acids. The germline V gene encodes CDR1 MNHNY and CDR2 SVGAGI (reference sequence). Trimming pared 4 bases from V and 4 bases from J, leaving 4 bases between. The CDR3 nucleotides read TGTGCCAGCAGTTCCAGCTATGGCTACACCTTC. Translated: CASSSSYGYTF.

This clone was observed a handful of times. The V and J genes are TRBV13 and TRBJ2-7; the match to TRBD1 covers 8 bases. Per the germline V gene, CDR1 is PRHDT and CDR2 is FYEKMQ (reference sequence). The junction had 14 bases not matched to a gene; V was cut back by 6 bases and J by 4 bases. CDR3 length: 16 amino acids. CDR3: CASSTRTGKNIYEQYF. In nucleotides, the CDR3 is TGTGCCAGCAGTACCAGGACAGGGAAAAATATATACGAGCAGTACTTC. The full variable domain, its missing parts supplied by reference TRBV13 and TRBJ2-7, is AAGVIQSPRHLIKEKRETATLKCYPIPRHDTVYWYQQGPGQDPQFLISFYEKMQSDKGSIPDRFSAQQFSDYHSELNMSSLELGDSALYFCASSTRTGKNIYEQYFGPGTRLTVT.

The V call is TRBV2, the J call TRBJ2-3; D possibly uses TRBD1 or TRBD2 (5 bases each). The CDR3 sequence is 19 residues long. Germline CDR1 SNHLY, CDR2 FYNNEI. Trimming took 5 bases from V and 0 from J, leaving 24 bases between them. DNA of the CDR3: TGTGCCAGCAGTCAAGGACAAAGACGAGGGCATCTAAGCACAGATACGCAGTATTTT. This gives the protein CASSQGQRRGHLSTDTQYF.